These 10 T cell receptor beta chains share one sample of origin, sequenced in a study of human T cells and chemical hapten exposure (dated by TCRdb to the early 2020s). Interpreted using the paper, the time point label stands for: patch test 2, 6 weeks after DPC sensitization. In light of the paper, this sample's treatment or condition label describes: therapeutic diphenylcyclopropenone sensitization with weekly scalp DPC. The library was built by means of RACE. The instrument given in TCRdb is NextSeq 500. TCRdb itself trimmed the public reads at Q25 with fastp, ran MiXCR and retained productive beta chains. Each entry merges the rows of one CDR3 protein and shows their most common DNA and genes. Present in this sample are 95,000 or so distinct CDR3 sequences, roughly an eighth of which were seen just once. The ten largest make up 2.5% to 3.5% of the sample. The sequences come from whole blood, collected in connection with sensitization to the hapten diphenylcyclopropenone (DPC). These receptor sequences come from a middle-aged woman with alopecia areata. Some clones in this sample may be carry-over from other donors' samples.

The rearrangement joins TRBV2 to TRBJ1-2; D is possibly TRBD1 (6 bases). Looked up from germline, CDR1 is SNHLY and CDR2 is FYNNEI. The CDR3 runs 14 residues. Trimming removed 8 bases at V and 2 bases at J, with 15 bases between. The CDR3 is CASYPDSRNYGYTF. Here the CDR3 DNA reads TGTGCCAGCTATCCGGACAGCAGAAACTATGGCTACACCTTC. Combining the CDR3 with reference TRBV2 and TRBJ1-2 gives the whole variable domain EPEVTQTPSHQVTQMGQEVILRCVPISNHLYFYWYRQILGQKVEFLVSFYNNEISEKSEIFDDQFSVERPDGSNFTLKIRSTKLEDSAMYFCASYPDSRNYGYTFGSGTRLTVV.

The sample holds many counts of this clonotype. The V gene is TRBV5-6, the J gene TRBJ1-4; a possible D gene is TRBD1 (6 bases). Germline-derived CDR1 and CDR2 are SGHDT and YYEEEE. V lost 4 bases and J lost 7, with 8 bases in between. This CDR3 is built from 12 residues. The CDR3 here is CASSRGGEKLFF. The CDR3 DNA reads TGTGCCAGCAGCCGAGGGGGTGAAAAACTGTTTTTT.

This clonotype was counted only a few times. This chain uses TRBV6-1 with TRBJ1-2, with D unclear. The germline gives CDR1 MNHNS, CDR2 SASEGT. The V gene lost 7 bases and the J gene lost 5 bases, with 14 bases spanning the gap. This CDR3 spans 13 amino acids. The CDR3: CASTRNFLYGYTF. Here the CDR3 DNA reads TGTGCCAGCACCAGGAACTTTCTTTATGGCTACACCTTC.

Only a few counts were recorded for this clonotype. The rearrangement uses TRBV6-2 or TRBV6-3 and TRBJ2-6; 9 positions agree with TRBD2. CDR3 size: 20 residues. Trimming removed 7 bases from V and 0 bases from J; junction bases left unmatched: 16. Germline loops: CDR1 MNHEY, CDR2 SVGEGT. CDR3 sequence reads: CASTPGVAGDQSSGANVLTF. The CDR3 DNA is TGTGCCAGCACCCCTGGAGTAGCGGGAGATCAGAGCTCTGGGGCCAACGTCCTGACTTTC.

A word on this clonotype: A much larger clone differs from this one at a single base, so this may be a read error. The V call is TRBV11-3, the J call TRBJ2-3; 9 bases are shared with TRBD2. The V gene's germline CDR1 is SGHNT and CDR2 YENEEA. The CDR3 covers 17 residues. CDR3 sequence (DNA): TGTGCCAGCAGCTCGCGGGAGGGATCACTTAGCACAGATACGCGGTATTTT. It specifies CASSSREGSLSTDTRYF.

This clonotype was counted ten times or more. This chain connects TRBV12-3 or TRBV12-4 to TRBJ1-2; tentative D call: TRBD1 (6 bases). V gave up 4 bases and J gave up 2 bases, with 8 bases separating them. CDR3 length: 13 residues. CDR3 region: CASSWRGNYGYTF. The CDR3 coding sequence is TGTGCCAGCAGTTGGAGGGGGAACTATGGCTACACCTTC.

This clonotype appeared a few times. This sequence joins TRBV6-6 and TRBJ2-5, with 8 nucleotides matching TRBD2. The CDR3 length is 15 residues. Germline assignment: CDR1 MNHNY and CDR2 SVGAGI (reference sequence). V lost 5 bases to trimming and J lost 2 bases; unmatched junction nucleotides: 7. In DNA, the CDR3 is TGTGCCAGCAGTCTTAGCGGCGGGGGGCAAGAGACCCAGTACTTC. It codes for CASSLSGGGQETQYF.

V is TRBV28 and J is TRBJ1-5; a weak D match, TRBD1 (5 bases). The germline CDR1 and CDR2 sequences are MDHEN and SYDVKM. The CDR3 consists of 14 residues. The V and J ends lost 5 bases and 6 bases respectively, with 14 bases between them. The CDR3 region is CASSPGTPLQPQHF. CDR3 nucleotide sequence: TGTGCCAGCAGTCCCGGGACTCCGCTTCAGCCCCAGCATTTT. The whole variable domain, filled in from reference TRBV28 and TRBJ1-5, reads DVKVTQSSRYLVKRTGEKVFLECVQDMDHENMFWYRQDPGLGLRLIYFSYDVKMKEKGDIPEGYSVSREKKERFSLILESASTNQTSMYLCASSPGTPLQPQHFGDGTRLSIL.

This clonotype showed up many times. The chain links TRBV19 to TRBJ2-7; D unclear. There are 16 residues in the CDR3. V was shortened by 1 base and J by 2 bases, with 15 bases between the two germline ends. Germline CDR1 LNHDA, CDR2 SQIVND (reference sequence). The CDR3 loop reads CASSIVGLSPTYEQYF. CDR3 sequence (DNA): TGTGCCAGTAGTATAGTGGGCCTCTCGCCAACCTACGAGCAGTACTTC.

The chain carries TRBV20-1 and TRBJ2-5; D is uncertain. The CDR3 is made up of 8 amino acids. V was clipped by 7 bases and J by 7 bases, with 4 bases between them. The germline gives CDR1 DFQATT, CDR2 SNEGSKA (reference sequence). In DNA form, the CDR3 reads TGCAGTGTAGGGACCCAGTACTTC. Translated, it gives CSVGTQYF.